What follows are 3 T cell receptor beta chains derived from one specimen sequenced in a study of metastatic and nonmetastatic thyroid tumors (dated by TCRdb to 2019 to 2021). Libraries were constructed by PCR. The instrument was an Illumina HiSeq 4000. TCRdb reprocessing: public reads trimmed at Q25 with fastp, clones called with MiXCR, in-frame beta chains kept. The sample records 15,000 to 20,000 clones, around a third of which are singletons. The top ten clones comprise 20% to 25% of the sample. No patient had received any treatment before thyroid surgery. Sequencing input: adjacent normal tissue. The receptors stem from a female donor with papillary thyroid cancer or a benign thyroid nodule (not recorded which). Some clones in this sample may be carry-over from other donors' samples.

This clone was picked up a small number of times. V gene TRBV24-1 combines with J gene TRBJ2-3; no definite D call. Trimming took 5 bases from V and 2 from J, leaving 7 bases between them. CDR3 length: 13 residues. Per the germline V gene, CDR1 is KGHDR and CDR2 is SFDVKD. CDR3 coding DNA: TGTGCCACCAGTGCGCCGACCACAGATACGCAGTATTTT. Amino acids: CATSAPTTDTQYF.

By proportion, this clone is medium-sized. The V gene is TRBV28, the J gene TRBJ2-1; unclear D gene. This CDR3 region has 13 residues. Germline V gene data show CDR1 as MDHEN and CDR2 as SYDVKM. Between the trimmed V and J ends, which lost 2 bases and 9 bases, there was a span of 11 bases. CDR3 DNA: TGTGCCAGCAGTTTAAGTGATATGGGTGAGCAGTTCTTC. It translates to CASSLSDMGEQFF.

The chain has TRBV4-2 and TRBJ2-7; D is possibly TRBD1 (5 bases). Trimming removed 0 bases at V and 6 bases at J, with 12 bases between. Germline loops: CDR1 LGHNA, CDR2 YNFKEQ. The CDR3 length is 14 residues. The CDR3 reads CASSQERTSAEQYF. As DNA, the CDR3 is TGTGCCAGCAGCCAAGAGAGGACATCGGCCGAGCAGTACTTC.